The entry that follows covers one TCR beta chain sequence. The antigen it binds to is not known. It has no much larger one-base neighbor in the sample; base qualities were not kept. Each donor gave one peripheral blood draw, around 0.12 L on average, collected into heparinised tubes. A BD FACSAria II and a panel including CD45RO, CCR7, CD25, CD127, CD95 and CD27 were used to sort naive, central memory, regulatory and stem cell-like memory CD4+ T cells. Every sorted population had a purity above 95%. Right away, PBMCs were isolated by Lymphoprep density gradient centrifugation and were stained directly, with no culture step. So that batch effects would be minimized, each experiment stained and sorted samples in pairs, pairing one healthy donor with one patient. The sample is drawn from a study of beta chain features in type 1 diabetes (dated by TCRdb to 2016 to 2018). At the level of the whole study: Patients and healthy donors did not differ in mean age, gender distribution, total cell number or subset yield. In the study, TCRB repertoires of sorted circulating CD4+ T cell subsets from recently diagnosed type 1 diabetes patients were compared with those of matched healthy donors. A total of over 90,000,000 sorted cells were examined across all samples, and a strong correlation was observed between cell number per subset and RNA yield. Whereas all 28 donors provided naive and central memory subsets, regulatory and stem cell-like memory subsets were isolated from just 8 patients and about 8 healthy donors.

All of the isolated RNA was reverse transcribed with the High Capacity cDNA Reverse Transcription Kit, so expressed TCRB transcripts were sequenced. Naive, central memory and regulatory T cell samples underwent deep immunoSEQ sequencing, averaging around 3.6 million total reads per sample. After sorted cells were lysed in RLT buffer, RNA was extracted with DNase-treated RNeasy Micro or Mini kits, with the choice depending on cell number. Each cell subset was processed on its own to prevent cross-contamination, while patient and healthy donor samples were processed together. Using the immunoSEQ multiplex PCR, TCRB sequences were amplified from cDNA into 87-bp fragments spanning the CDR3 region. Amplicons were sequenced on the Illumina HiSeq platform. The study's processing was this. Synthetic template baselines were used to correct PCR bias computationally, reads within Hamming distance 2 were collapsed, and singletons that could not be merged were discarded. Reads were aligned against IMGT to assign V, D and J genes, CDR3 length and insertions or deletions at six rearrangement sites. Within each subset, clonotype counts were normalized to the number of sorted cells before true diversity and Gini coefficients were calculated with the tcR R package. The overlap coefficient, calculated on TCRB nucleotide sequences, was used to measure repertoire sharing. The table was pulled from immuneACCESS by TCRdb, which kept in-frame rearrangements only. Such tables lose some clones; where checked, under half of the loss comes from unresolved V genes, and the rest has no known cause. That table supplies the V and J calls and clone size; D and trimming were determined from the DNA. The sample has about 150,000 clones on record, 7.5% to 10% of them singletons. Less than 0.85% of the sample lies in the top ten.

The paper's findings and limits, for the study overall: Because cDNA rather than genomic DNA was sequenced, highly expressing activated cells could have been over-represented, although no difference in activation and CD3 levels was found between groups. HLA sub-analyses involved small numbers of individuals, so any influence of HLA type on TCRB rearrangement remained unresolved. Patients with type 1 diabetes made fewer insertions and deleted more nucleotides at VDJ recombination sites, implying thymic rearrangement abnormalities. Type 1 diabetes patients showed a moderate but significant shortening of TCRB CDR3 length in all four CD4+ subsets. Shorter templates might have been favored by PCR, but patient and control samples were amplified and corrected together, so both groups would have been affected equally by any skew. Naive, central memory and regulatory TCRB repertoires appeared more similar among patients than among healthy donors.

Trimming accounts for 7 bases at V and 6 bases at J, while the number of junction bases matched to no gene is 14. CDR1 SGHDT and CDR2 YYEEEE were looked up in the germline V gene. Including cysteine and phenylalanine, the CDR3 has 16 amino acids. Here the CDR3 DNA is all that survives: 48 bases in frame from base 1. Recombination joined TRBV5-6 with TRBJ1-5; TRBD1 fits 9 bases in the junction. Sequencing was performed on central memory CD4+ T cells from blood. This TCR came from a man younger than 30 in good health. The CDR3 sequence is CASETGGGSYRQPQHF. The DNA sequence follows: TGTGCCAGCGAGACAGGGGGAGGTTCCTATCGTCAGCCCCAGCATTTT.